The rows below give T cell receptor beta chains drawn from one sample of a study of cytomegalovirus exposure and HLA in healthy donors. Sequencing used immunoSEQ multiplex PCR; TCRdb keeps in-frame clones, though not all of them. The sample has 65,000 to 85,000 clones; about four fifths are singletons. What was sequenced was PBMCs. The receptors were gathered from a male donor in good health and CMV-seropositive. The CDR3 runs from the conserved cysteine through the conserved F or W. Size values are once, few and many counts, or a class for expanded clones, and some rows have none.

CDR3 length,clone size,V gene,CDR3 protein
13,NA,TRBV5-6,CASSLGPGAEQYF
15,NA,TRBV5-6,CASSSSGTGDNEQFF
14,once,TRBV9,CASSVTSGGGEQYF
15,once,TRBV19,CASSMAGNPFNEQFF
15,NA,TRBV7-2,CASSLLRTLRGEAFF
16,NA,TRBV5-1,CASSETSGGITDTQYF
13,NA,TRBV7-3,CASSFGQGAGYTF
18,few,TRBV7-9,CASSPGLAGGLSSYEQYF
13,NA,TRBV9,CASGGQGAGEQYF
13,NA,TRBV27,CASSLTANYGYTF
17,NA,TRBV9,CASGEGGVPGGQETQYF
20,NA,TRBV4-3,CASSQFALAGVPKSPDTQYF
15,NA,TRBV5-5,CASSLVAGGLNEQFF
15,NA,TRBV10-1,CASSDWTGIAYEQYF
14,NA,TRBV29-1,CSVAVSGRYETQYF
15,few,TRBV4-1,CASSQGLADYNEQFF
16,NA,TRBV19,CASRPPSGRHTGELFF
14,NA,TRBV7-2,CASSPPGLNTEAFF
13,NA,TRBV7-3,CASSPNSRETQYF
12,once,TRBV29-1,CSARQGKNIQYF
14,once,TRBV4-1,CASSQTGGGETQYF
12,NA,TRBV11-2,CASSFSEGEQYF
14,NA,TRBV2,CASRETGGGTEAFF
14,NA,TRBV6-1,CASSTRQGTYGYTF
14,once,TRBV9,CASSVDDSGYEQYF
14,NA,TRBV28,CASSLGLNNQPQHF
15,NA,TRBV11-3,CASSLTSGGNEWQFF
16,NA,TRBV4-1,CASSQVNLVSYNEQFF
15,NA,TRBV7-2,CASRGPRQDNSPLHF
15,few,TRBV27,CASSLLSGPTYEQYF
14,NA,TRBV6-4,CASSEEEGTGELFF